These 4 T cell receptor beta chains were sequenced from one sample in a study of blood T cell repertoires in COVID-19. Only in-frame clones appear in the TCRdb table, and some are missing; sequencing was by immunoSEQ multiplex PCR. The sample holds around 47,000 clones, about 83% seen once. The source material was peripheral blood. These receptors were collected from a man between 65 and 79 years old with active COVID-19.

CDR3 in amino acids: CASSPVVRGHYYGYTF. The CDR3 nucleotides read TGTGCCAGCAGTCCGGTTGTGAGGGGGCATTACTATGGCTACACCTTC. The chain joins TRBV27 to TRBJ1-2; TRBD1 matches 7 bases. The CDR3 extends over 16 amino acids. The V segment lost 5 bases and the J segment 3 bases; nucleotides outside the gene matches: 12. Germline loops: CDR1 MNHEY, CDR2 SMNVEV (reference sequence).

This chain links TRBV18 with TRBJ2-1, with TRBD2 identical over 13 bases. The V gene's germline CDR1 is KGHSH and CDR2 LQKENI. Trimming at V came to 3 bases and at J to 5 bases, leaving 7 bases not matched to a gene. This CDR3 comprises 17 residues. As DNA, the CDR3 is TGTGCCAGCTCACCGCAACGACTAGCGGGGGGAAACAATGAGCAGTTCTTC. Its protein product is CASSPQRLAGGNNEQFF.

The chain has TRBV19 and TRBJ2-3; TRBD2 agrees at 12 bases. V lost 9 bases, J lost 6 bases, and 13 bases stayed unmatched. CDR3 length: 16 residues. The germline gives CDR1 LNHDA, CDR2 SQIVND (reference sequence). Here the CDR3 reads CASRPRLAGGMDTQYF. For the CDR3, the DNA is TGTGCCAGCCGACCTCGCCTAGCGGGGGGGATGGATACGCAGTATTTT.

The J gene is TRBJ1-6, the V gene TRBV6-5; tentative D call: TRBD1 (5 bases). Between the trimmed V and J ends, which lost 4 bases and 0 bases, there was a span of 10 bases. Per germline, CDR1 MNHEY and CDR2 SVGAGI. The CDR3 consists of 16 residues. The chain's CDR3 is CASSSGQSSYNSPLHF. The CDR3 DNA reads TGTGCCAGCAGTTCTGGACAATCCTCCTATAATTCACCCCTCCACTTT.